The source of this T cell receptor (beta chain) is a study of T-cell memory formation after mild COVID-19. Study information: There were largely donor-specific TCR clusters.

The CDR3 is 15 amino acids. The V segment lost 1 base and the J segment 7 bases; nucleotides outside the gene matches: 7. Germline CDR1 SGHDT, CDR2 YYEEEE. TCRdb re-analysed the 5' RACE reads in MiXCR, keeping a single row per CDR3 protein. This sample has some 290,000 distinct CDR3 sequences; under 20% occur once, and the top ten carry more than 20%. V gene TRBV5-6 combines with J gene TRBJ1-4; 7 bases align to TRBD1. The sequencing sample was made of PBMCs or a T cell subset sorted from them (not recorded which). This clonotype was obtained from a man aged 18 to 29 who had mild COVID-19 (a few samples of this study predate the infection). Cell type and time point are not known. The CDR3 sequence is CASSLISAGGEKLFF. In DNA, the CDR3 is TGTGCCAGCAGCTTGATTTCGGCAGGGGGTGAAAAACTGTTTTTT.